The 17 T cell receptor beta chains in this list originate from one sample, sequenced in a study of post-analysis software for immune sequencing data. Unique molecular identifiers were built into the TCR beta cDNA libraries. TCRdb called the PCR reads again in MiXCR, with one record for every CDR3 protein. This sample has some 800,000 distinct CDR3 sequences; approximately 44% occur once, and the top ten carry 4.9%. Antigens of these TCRs are unknown. Study-wide findings and caveats: Higher frequency in patients than in controls was seen for about five TRBV segments, with TRBV5-6, TRBV5-1 and TRBV20-1 among them.

The sequenced sample consisted of blood. These receptors were obtained from a girl between 10 and 17 years old with multiple sclerosis.

This clonotype was seen a few times. The V gene is TRBV4-3, the J gene TRBJ2-5, with D unresolved. From germline, CDR1 is LGHNA and CDR2 YSLEER. V dropped 0 bases and J dropped 5 bases, with 7 bases sitting between them. This CDR3 region has 13 residues. Here the CDR3 reads CASSQETRETQYF. Written as DNA, the CDR3 is TGCGCCAGCAGCCAAGAGACACGGGAGACCCAGTACTTC.

This clonotype was seen only a few times. The V and J genes are TRBV28 and TRBJ2-7; possibly TRBD2 for D (6 bases). Germline V gene sequence: CDR1 MDHEN, CDR2 SYDVKM. The V end lost 3 bases, the J end lost 7 bases, and 13 bases lay between the germline ends. This CDR3 contains 13 residues. CDR3 nucleotides: TGTGCCAGCAGTTTCGGGCTAGCGAGGGAGCAGTACTTC. It yields the protein CASSFGLAREQYF.

The V and J genes are TRBV5-1 and TRBJ2-5, with TRBD1 matching over 10 bases. V trimming: 4 bases; J trimming: 6 bases; junction bases outside the gene matches: 6. Germline V lookup: CDR1 SGHRS, CDR2 YFSETQ. CDR3 length: 14 residues. CDR3: CASSTPGQGKTQYF. The CDR3 DNA follows: TGCGCCAGCAGCACCCCGGGACAGGGGAAGACCCAGTACTTC.

The V gene is TRBV2, the J gene TRBJ2-5; 7 bases line up with TRBD1. The CDR3 has 17 residues. V shed 6 bases and J 0 bases; nucleotides not matched to a gene: 13. Germline values: CDR1 SNHLY, CDR2 FYNNEI. The CDR3 protein is CASSLKDTGTDQETQYF. The CDR3 DNA sequence: TGTGCCAGCAGCCTTAAGGACACCGGGACAGACCAAGAGACCCAGTACTTC.

Written as DNA, the CDR3 is TGTGCCAGCAGCTTAAGTGGTCTCTTCCCCTACAATGAGCAGTTCTTC. Translation gives CASSLSGLFPYNEQFF. This chain uses TRBV7-3 with TRBJ2-1; unclear D gene. V lost 1 base and J 2 bases, leaving 12 bases between the germline ends. The CDR3 spans 16 residues. Per germline, CDR1 SGHTA and CDR2 FQGTGA.

The sample holds a few counts of this clonotype. The chain carries TRBV4-3 and TRBJ2-1; no reliable D call. This CDR3 comprises 15 residues. Trimming took 4 bases from V and 6 from J, leaving 16 bases between them. Germline CDR1 LGHNA, CDR2 YSLEER. CDR3 amino acids: CASSPLGPFINEQFF. For the CDR3, the DNA is TGCGCCAGCAGCCCCCTTGGCCCTTTTATCAATGAGCAGTTCTTC.

The gene calls are TRBV7-7 and TRBJ2-2; TRBD2 matches at 7 bases. The CDR3 is 17 residues long. CDR1 and CDR2 (germline): SSHAT, FNYEAQ (reference sequence). The DNA for the CDR3 is TGTGCTGTCCAAACGGACCCTAGCGGTTCGAACACCGGGGAGCTGTTTTTT. This codes for CAVQTDPSGSNTGELFF.

A few counts support this clonotype. V usage is TRBV29-1 and J usage is TRBJ2-1; no definite D call. Germline-derived CDR1 and CDR2 are SQVTM and ANQGSEA. The length of the CDR3 is 10 residues. Trimming removed 5 bases at V and 10 bases at J, with 9 bases between. The CDR3 loop is CSVSGREQFF. The DNA for the CDR3 is TGCAGCGTTTCTGGTCGAGAGCAGTTCTTC.

The genes are TRBV28 and TRBJ2-1, with TRBD2 matching 7 bases. This CDR3 spans 17 amino acids. Germline CDR1 is MDHEN and CDR2 is SYDVKM. The V gene end was trimmed by 3 bases and the J gene end by 2 bases; junction bases not matched to a gene: 10. CDR3 residues: CASSFPTSAGTYNEQFF. In nucleotides, the CDR3 is TGTGCCAGCAGTTTTCCTACTAGCGCAGGGACCTACAATGAGCAGTTCTTC.

This chain connects TRBV4-1 to TRBJ2-7, with 8 positions matching TRBD1. Germline CDR1 MGHRA, CDR2 YSYEKL. CDR3 length equals 16 residues. The V gene end was trimmed by 4 bases and the J gene end by 2 bases; junction bases not matched to a gene: 10. The CDR3 nucleotides are TGCGCCAGCAGCCGCATTTTGGGACAGGACCCCTACGAGCAGTACTTC. As protein: CASSRILGQDPYEQYF.

This clonotype was observed a few times. The V call is TRBV10-3, the J call TRBJ2-3; D unresolved. The germline V gene has CDR1 ENHRY and CDR2 SYGVKD. The CDR3 covers 13 residues. V shed 0 bases and J shed 4 bases, with 5 bases lying between them. CDR3 amino acids: CAISESLPDTQYF. DNA for the CDR3: TGTGCCATCAGTGAGTCCCTCCCAGATACGCAGTATTTT.

The rearrangement uses TRBV7-2 and TRBJ2-7, with 8 bases that match TRBD1. The ends lost 2 bases at V and 3 bases at J; junction bases unmatched: 9. The CDR3 length is 16 residues. Germline CDR1 reads SGHTA; CDR2 reads FQGNSA. The DNA of the CDR3 is TGTGCCAGCAGCTTACCCGGCTTAGACAGGGGCTACGAGCAGTACTTC. It codes for CASSLPGLDRGYEQYF. The complete variable domain, with remaining parts taken from reference TRBV7-2 and TRBJ2-7, reads GAGVSQSPSNKVTEKGKDVELRCDPISGHTALYWYRQSLGQGLEFLIYFQGNSAPDKSGLPSDRFSAERTGGSVSTLTIQRTQQEDSAVYLCASSLPGLDRGYEQYFGPGTRLTVT.

This clonotype turned up a few times. The chain recombines TRBV20-1 with TRBJ1-2, with D maybe TRBD1 (5 bases). There are 14 residues in the CDR3. Trimming cost V 2 bases and J 3 bases, with 13 bases left between them. Germline assignment: CDR1 DFQATT and CDR2 SNEGSKA (reference sequence). CDR3 region: CSARSSLGDYGYTF. DNA for the CDR3: TGCAGTGCTAGATCTTCCTTGGGGGACTATGGCTACACCTTC.

V is TRBV20-1 and J is TRBJ2-7, with D possibly matching TRBD2 (6 bases). V lost 6 bases and J 2 bases, leaving 11 bases between the germline ends. The CDR3 totals 12 residues. Germline CDR1 is DFQATT and CDR2 is SNEGSKA (reference sequence). This CDR3 reads CSASSGTYEQYF. The CDR3 DNA reads as TGCAGTGCGAGTAGCGGTACCTACGAGCAGTACTTC.

The V call is TRBV11-2, the J call TRBJ2-1; D perhaps matches TRBD2 (7 bases). V lost 6 bases and J 8 bases, leaving 20 bases between the germline ends. Germline assignment: CDR1 SGHAT and CDR2 FQNNGV. The CDR3 consists of 15 residues. CDR3 coding DNA: TGTGCCAGCAGGCACCTTCGGGGGGCTTGTGATGAGCAGTTCTTC. It codes for CASRHLRGACDEQFF.

This clonotype turned up a few times. The chain recombines TRBV7-2 with TRBJ1-5, with no clear D. There are 15 residues in the CDR3. Per the germline V gene, CDR1 is SGHTA and CDR2 is FQGNSA. V dropped 6 bases and J dropped 4 bases, with 16 bases sitting between them. The CDR3 DNA reads as TGTGCCAGCAGTCAGACCGATAGGAGGAATCAGCCCCAGCATTTT. Translated, it gives CASSQTDRRNQPQHF.

This clonotype was seen a handful of times. The chain recombines TRBV27 with TRBJ2-5, with D perhaps TRBD2 (5 bases). The CDR3 loop spans 13 amino acids. Trimming took off 8 bases at V and 7 bases at J, with 17 bases between the two ends. Per the germline V gene, CDR1 is MNHEY and CDR2 is SMNVEV (reference sequence). The CDR3 region has the DNA TGTGCCAGCCAAATGTATTTCGGAGGGACCCAGTACTTC. The encoded protein is CASQMYFGGTQYF.